This T cell receptor beta chain was identified in a study of CD8 T cells in ankylosing spondylitis (dated by TCRdb to 2016 to 2017). Study-level background: T cell receptor beta repertoires were profiled in healthy donors and ankylosing spondylitis patients so that disease-linked TCR variants could be found. The whole study cohort included some 100 healthy donors and around 25 ankylosing spondylitis patients. Samples of peripheral blood were taken, and for ankylosing spondylitis patients, synovial fluid was collected as well. The study at large found these results: The disease-linked clones showed a CD8+ phenotype and occurred at relatively low frequencies in peripheral blood. Blood from ankylosing spondylitis patients appeared to be characterized by a TCR beta motif composed of eight highly homologous amino acid variants. The disease-linked clones were reported as significantly enriched in matched synovial fluid samples from ankylosing spondylitis patients. Some motif variants had previously been reported in the synovial fluid and blood of reactive arthritis patients, which suggests shared mechanisms of disease initiation.

As for this clonotype: No antigen is known for it. No much larger clone is present one base from it, and per-base qualities are unavailable.

This sample was sequenced with an Illumina HiSeq 2500. Quantitative 5'-RACE with molecular barcodes was the method used to prepare the TCR beta libraries. The study's own analysis went as follows. Disease-linked TCR variants were identified with a new computational method built on a probabilistic model of VDJ rearrangement. Clones were called with MiXCR by TCRdb after fastp trimmed the public reads at Q25, and only in-frame beta chains were retained. Rows matching on CDR3 protein sequence are summarized as one entry with the most common DNA and genes. V and J calls and clone size were set by TCRdb, not the authors. This sample has approximately 540,000 distinct CDR3 sequences in its table, and roughly an eighth of those were observed once. Together, the top ten hold about 6.5% of the sample. The germline V gene encodes CDR1 SGDLS and CDR2 YYNGEE. Its CDR3 holds 16 amino acids, cysteine through phenylalanine. Left in the record is the CDR3 DNA by itself, 48 bases read in frame from the first base. At the junction V is shortened by 0 bases and J by 4 bases; bases outside the gene matches: 3.

The receptor comes from a male donor with ankylosing spondylitis. The V and J segments used are TRBV9 and TRBJ2-1; TRBD2 aligns with 11 central bases. The material sequenced was blood, either unsorted or a sorted T cell fraction (not recorded which). The CDR3 region has the sequence CASSVGTSGWYNEQFF. The DNA sequence reads TGTGCCAGCAGCGTAGGGACTAGCGGGTGGTACAATGAGCAGTTCTTC.